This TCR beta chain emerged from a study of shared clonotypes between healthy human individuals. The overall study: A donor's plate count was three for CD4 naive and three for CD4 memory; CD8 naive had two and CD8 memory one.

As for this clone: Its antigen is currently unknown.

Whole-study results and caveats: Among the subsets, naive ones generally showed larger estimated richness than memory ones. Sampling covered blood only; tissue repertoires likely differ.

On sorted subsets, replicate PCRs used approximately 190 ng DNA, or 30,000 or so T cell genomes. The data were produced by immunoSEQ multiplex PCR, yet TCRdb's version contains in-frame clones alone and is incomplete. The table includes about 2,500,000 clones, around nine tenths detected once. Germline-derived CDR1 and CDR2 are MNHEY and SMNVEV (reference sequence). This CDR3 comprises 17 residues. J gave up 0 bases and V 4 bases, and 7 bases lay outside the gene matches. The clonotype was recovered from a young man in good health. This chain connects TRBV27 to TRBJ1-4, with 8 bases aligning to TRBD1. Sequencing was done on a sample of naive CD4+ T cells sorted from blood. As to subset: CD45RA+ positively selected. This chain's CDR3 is CASSSRFRGPTNEKLFF. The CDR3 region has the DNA TGTGCCAGCAGTTCTCGGTTCAGGGGGCCAACTAATGAAAAACTGTTTTTT.